These 19 T cell receptor beta chains came from one sample sequenced in a study of cytomegalovirus exposure and HLA in healthy donors. Primers included in the PCR were 60 Vbeta and 13 Jbeta primers. Assay used: immunoSEQ multiplex PCR; TCRdb lists only in-frame clones, some missing. This table has fewer than 150,000 clones, about 80% appearing once. The specimen was PBMCs. The receptors were sampled from a man over 45 in good health and CMV-seronegative.

The chain has TRBV30 and TRBJ1-4; 8 bases match TRBD1. V lost 1 base and J lost 7; bases outside the gene matches: 8. The CDR3 sequence is 15 residues long. The germline V gene encodes CDR1 GTSNPN and CDR2 SVGIG (reference sequence). The CDR3 loop reads CAWSGAGGSGEKLFF. The DNA of the CDR3 is TGTGCCTGGAGTGGGGCAGGGGGCTCCGGTGAAAAACTGTTTTTT.

The gene calls are TRBV18 and TRBJ2-2; 11 nucleotides match TRBD2. V lost 3 bases to trimming and J lost 7 bases; unmatched junction nucleotides: 4. CDR1 and CDR2 (germline): KGHSH, LQKENI. This CDR3 region has 15 residues. The CDR3 bases are TGTGCCAGCTCACCCACTAGCGGGAGCTACGGGGAGCTGTTTTTT. Translated, it gives CASSPTSGSYGELFF.

This clone was seen a handful of times. The V call is TRBV9, the J call TRBJ2-1; 14 bases align to TRBD2. This CDR3 has 18 amino acids. Germline V gene lookup returns CDR1 SGDLS and CDR2 YYNGEE. V was pared by 2 bases and J by 2 bases, with 6 bases of the junction left unmatched. In DNA form, the CDR3 reads TGTGCCAGCAGCGTGGGGACTAGCGGGAGACTGGCCTACAATGAGCAGTTCTTC. Translated, it gives CASSVGTSGRLAYNEQFF. The full variable domain, its missing parts supplied by reference TRBV9 and TRBJ2-1, is DSGVTQTPKHLITATGQRVTLRCSPRSGDLSVYWYQQSLDQGLQFLIQYYNGEERAKGNILERFSAQQFPDLHSELNLSSLELGDSALYFCASSVGTSGRLAYNEQFFGPGTRLTVL.

J is TRBJ1-3 and V is TRBV5-1; no definite D call. CDR3 size: 16 residues. The V end lost 2 bases, the J end lost 0 bases, and 12 bases lay between the germline ends. Germline CDR1 reads SGHRS; CDR2 reads YFSETQ. CDR3 protein: CASSFTDVGSGNTIYF. In nucleotides, the CDR3 is TGCGCCAGCAGCTTCACAGACGTTGGCTCTGGAAACACCATATATTTT.

Written as DNA, the CDR3 is TGTGCCAGCAGTTTGGGTGGCAGACTCCAAGAGACCCAGTACTTC. As protein: CASSLGGRLQETQYF. This chain uses TRBV28 with TRBJ2-5; D is ambiguous. This CDR3 region has 15 residues. Germline V CDR1 and CDR2: MDHEN, SYDVKM. Trimming cost V 3 bases and J 1 base, with 12 bases left between them. The whole variable domain, filled in from reference TRBV28 and TRBJ2-5, reads DVKVTQSSRYLVKRTGEKVFLECVQDMDHENMFWYRQDPGLGLRLIYFSYDVKMKEKGDIPEGYSVSREKKERFSLILESASTNQTSMYLCASSLGGRLQETQYFGPGTRLLVL.

J is TRBJ2-3 and V is TRBV4-2; 7 positions match TRBD1. V trimming: 4 bases; J trimming: 3 bases; junction bases outside the gene matches: 4. The CDR3 covers 14 residues. Germline lookup yields CDR1 LGHNA and CDR2 YNFKEQ. The CDR3, as DNA: TGTGCCAGCAGCCTAGACAGGGTGACAGATACGCAGTATTTT. Residues: CASSLDRVTDTQYF.

This clone has just one count. For the CDR3, the DNA is TGTGCCAGCAGCCACTCCGGGACAACAAAGACCCAGTACTTC. Protein: CASSHSGTTKTQYF. The genes are TRBV11-2 and TRBJ2-5; D perhaps matches TRBD1 (6 bases). Germline loops: CDR1 SGHAT, CDR2 FQNNGV. The CDR3 has 14 residues. Trimming shortened V by 5 bases and J by 6 bases, and 16 bases separated the two germline ends.

The chain's CDR3 is CASSGTGTGNTEAFF. The DNA for the CDR3 is TGTGCCAGCAGCGGAACAGGGACGGGGAACACTGAAGCTTTCTTT. The chain couples TRBV11-2 to TRBJ1-1, with a tentative D call TRBD1 (6 bases). This CDR3 is built from 15 residues. Germline CDR1 and CDR2: SGHAT and FQNNGV. V was cut by 5 bases and J by 1 base, with 14 bases left in between.

The chain has TRBV5-1 and TRBJ2-1; possibly TRBD1 for D (6 bases). The ends were cut back, 4 bases at V and 8 bases at J, with 10 bases in the middle. The CDR3 is 12 residues long. Germline V gene lookup returns CDR1 SGHRS and CDR2 YFSETQ. The CDR3 DNA reads as TGCGCCAGCAGCAATAACAGGGATGAGCAGTTCTTC. This gives the protein CASSNNRDEQFF.

The J gene is TRBJ2-3, the V gene TRBV19; 10 bases are shared with TRBD1. The germline V gene has CDR1 LNHDA and CDR2 SQIVND (reference sequence). The CDR3 loop spans 15 amino acids. Trimming removed 4 bases from V and 1 base from J; junction bases left unmatched: 2. CDR3 nucleotides: TGTGCCAGTAGTAGACAGGGGGCCGGCACAGATACGCAGTATTTT. Amino acids: CASSRQGAGTDTQYF.

The J gene is TRBJ2-1, the V gene TRBV4-1, with 9 bases aligning to TRBD1. Per germline, CDR1 MGHRA and CDR2 YSYEKL. J was trimmed by 0 bases and V by 4 bases; bases with no gene match: 4. The CDR3 is 16 amino acids. DNA of the CDR3: TGCGCCAGCAGCCGACTGACAGGGGGCTCCTACAATGAGCAGTTCTTC. Translating it yields CASSRLTGGSYNEQFF.

The rearrangement joins TRBV7-2 to TRBJ1-2; no firm D call. The germline V gene encodes CDR1 SGHTA and CDR2 FQGNSA. This CDR3 contains 14 residues. V lost 4 bases, J lost 0 bases, and 9 bases lay in between. The CDR3 sequence: CASSSSGANYGYTF. DNA for the CDR3: TGTGCCAGCAGCTCCTCCGGAGCTAACTATGGCTACACCTTC. Full variable domain (rest looked up from reference TRBV7-2 and TRBJ1-2): GAGVSQSPSNKVTEKGKDVELRCDPISGHTALYWYRQSLGQGLEFLIYFQGNSAPDKSGLPSDRFSAERTGGSVSTLTIQRTQQEDSAVYLCASSSSGANYGYTFGSGTRLTVV.

The chain couples TRBV7-2 to TRBJ2-5; D gene uncertain. V lost 5 bases to trimming and J lost 2 bases, with 9 bases between them. From germline, CDR1 is SGHTA and CDR2 FQGNSA. The CDR3 is made up of 13 amino acids. CDR3 sequence (DNA): TGTGCCAGCAGCGATCGAGGTCAAGAGACCCAGTACTTC. Protein: CASSDRGQETQYF. Full variable domain (missing parts from reference TRBV7-2 and TRBJ2-5): GAGVSQSPSNKVTEKGKDVELRCDPISGHTALYWYRQSLGQGLEFLIYFQGNSAPDKSGLPSDRFSAERTGGSVSTLTIQRTQQEDSAVYLCASSDRGQETQYFGPGTRLLVL.

This chain connects TRBV7-8 to TRBJ2-7, with TRBD2 matching 11 bases. The ends lost 2 bases at V and 0 bases at J; junction bases unmatched: 12. The CDR3 totals 19 residues. Germline V gene sequence: CDR1 SGHVS, CDR2 FQNEAQ. The CDR3: CASSLTGTSGLRSSYEQYF. The CDR3 DNA sequence: TGTGCCAGCAGCTTAACCGGGACTAGCGGTCTACGGAGCTCCTACGAGCAGTACTTC.

J is TRBJ2-6 and V is TRBV25-1; D is perhaps TRBD1 (6 bases). This CDR3 is 15 amino acids long. Germline loops: CDR1 MGHDK, CDR2 SYGVNS. V was pared by 8 bases and J by 3 bases, with 14 bases between. CDR3 coding DNA: TGTGCCAGCTCAATTGGGGGCGGTGGGGCCAACGTCCTGACTTTC. As protein: CASSIGGGGANVLTF.

The rearrangement uses TRBV28 and TRBJ2-7; TRBD2 matches at 8 bases. CDR3 size: 13 residues. Germline V gene data show CDR1 as MDHEN and CDR2 as SYDVKM. V lost 8 bases, J lost 1 base, and 4 bases stayed unmatched. The CDR3 region is CASDGRESYEQYF. The CDR3 DNA is TGTGCCAGCGACGGGAGGGAATCCTACGAGCAGTACTTC.

The chain joins TRBV15 to TRBJ2-7, with D possibly TRBD1 on 5 matching bases. Germline-derived CDR1 and CDR2 are LNHNV and YYDKDF (reference sequence). The CDR3 is 15 amino acids. V gave up 0 bases and J gave up 4 bases, with 13 bases separating them. The CDR3 coding sequence is TGTGCCACCAGCAGAGAGGGCCCAGGGCGGTACGAGCAGTACTTC. Amino acids: CATSREGPGRYEQYF.

The V call is TRBV18, the J call TRBJ2-1; TRBD2 is a possible D gene (5 bases). The germline V gene has CDR1 KGHSH and CDR2 LQKENI. The CDR3 covers 15 residues. Trimming took 0 bases from V and 6 from J, leaving 12 bases between them. DNA of the CDR3: TGTGCCAGCTCACCACCGACACGGGATTCCAATGAGCAGTTCTTC. This translates into CASSPPTRDSNEQFF.

As for this clone: The sample carries other DNA sequences with the same CDR3. The chain has TRBV2 and TRBJ2-2; TRBD2 matches 13 bases. The CDR3 has 14 residues. The germline V gene has CDR1 SNHLY and CDR2 FYNNEI. Unmatched junction bases numbered 1, after V lost 6 bases and J lost 6 bases. DNA of the CDR3: TGTGCCAGCAGCGGACTAGCGGGAGCCGGGGAGCTGTTTTTT. Translated: CASSGLAGAGELFF.